This T cell receptor (beta chain) was sequenced for a study of OX40 agonist ivuxolimab in advanced cancers. In this sample, this clone turned up a few times. The germline gives CDR1 SGDLS, CDR2 YYNGEE. The CDR3 loop spans 13 amino acids. V was clipped by 3 bases and J by 7 bases, with 13 bases between them. Autoimmune disease history or systemic immunosuppression excluded patients. The data were produced by immunoSEQ multiplex PCR, yet TCRdb's version contains in-frame clones alone and is incomplete. The top ten clones hold roughly 2% of a sample with around 68,000 clones, around nine tenths of them seen once.

V usage is TRBV9 and J usage is TRBJ2-5; maybe TRBD2 (6 bases). This clonotype originated in an adult with an advanced solid tumor such as melanoma, head and neck, liver or kidney cancer. The material sequenced was CD4+ or CD8+ T cells sorted from blood, taken in a trial of the OX40 agonist ivuxolimab. The chain's CDR3 is CASSAGREATQYF. DNA for the CDR3: TGTGCCAGCAGCGCGGGCAGGGAGGCGACCCAGTACTTC.